This TCR beta chain was sequenced for a study of blood T cell repertoires in COVID-19. Whole-study context: T cells, B-cell-depleted T cells, or PBMCs provided the cDNA or gDNA that served as material.

Per the study methods: Amplified reference gene primers provided the basis for estimating nucleated cell counts. Sequenced by immunoSEQ multiplex PCR; TCRdb stores in-frame clones only, minus some. V and J calls and clone size are as listed in that table; D and trimming were resolved from the DNA. The sample consists of hundreds of thousands of clones, approximately 85% of them appearing once. Trimming shortened V by 4 bases and J by 8 bases, and 12 bases separated the two germline ends. The CDR3 consists of 12 residues. From germline, CDR1 is SQVTM and CDR2 ANQGSEA. The J gene is TRBJ2-1, the V gene TRBV29-1; a possible D gene is TRBD1 (6 bases). The sequenced sample consisted of peripheral blood. The source is a man in his late teens or twenties with active or convalescent COVID-19. The CDR3 DNA sequence: TGCAGCGTTGCCGGGGACAATTATGAGCAGTTCTTC. Its protein product is CSVAGDNYEQFF.